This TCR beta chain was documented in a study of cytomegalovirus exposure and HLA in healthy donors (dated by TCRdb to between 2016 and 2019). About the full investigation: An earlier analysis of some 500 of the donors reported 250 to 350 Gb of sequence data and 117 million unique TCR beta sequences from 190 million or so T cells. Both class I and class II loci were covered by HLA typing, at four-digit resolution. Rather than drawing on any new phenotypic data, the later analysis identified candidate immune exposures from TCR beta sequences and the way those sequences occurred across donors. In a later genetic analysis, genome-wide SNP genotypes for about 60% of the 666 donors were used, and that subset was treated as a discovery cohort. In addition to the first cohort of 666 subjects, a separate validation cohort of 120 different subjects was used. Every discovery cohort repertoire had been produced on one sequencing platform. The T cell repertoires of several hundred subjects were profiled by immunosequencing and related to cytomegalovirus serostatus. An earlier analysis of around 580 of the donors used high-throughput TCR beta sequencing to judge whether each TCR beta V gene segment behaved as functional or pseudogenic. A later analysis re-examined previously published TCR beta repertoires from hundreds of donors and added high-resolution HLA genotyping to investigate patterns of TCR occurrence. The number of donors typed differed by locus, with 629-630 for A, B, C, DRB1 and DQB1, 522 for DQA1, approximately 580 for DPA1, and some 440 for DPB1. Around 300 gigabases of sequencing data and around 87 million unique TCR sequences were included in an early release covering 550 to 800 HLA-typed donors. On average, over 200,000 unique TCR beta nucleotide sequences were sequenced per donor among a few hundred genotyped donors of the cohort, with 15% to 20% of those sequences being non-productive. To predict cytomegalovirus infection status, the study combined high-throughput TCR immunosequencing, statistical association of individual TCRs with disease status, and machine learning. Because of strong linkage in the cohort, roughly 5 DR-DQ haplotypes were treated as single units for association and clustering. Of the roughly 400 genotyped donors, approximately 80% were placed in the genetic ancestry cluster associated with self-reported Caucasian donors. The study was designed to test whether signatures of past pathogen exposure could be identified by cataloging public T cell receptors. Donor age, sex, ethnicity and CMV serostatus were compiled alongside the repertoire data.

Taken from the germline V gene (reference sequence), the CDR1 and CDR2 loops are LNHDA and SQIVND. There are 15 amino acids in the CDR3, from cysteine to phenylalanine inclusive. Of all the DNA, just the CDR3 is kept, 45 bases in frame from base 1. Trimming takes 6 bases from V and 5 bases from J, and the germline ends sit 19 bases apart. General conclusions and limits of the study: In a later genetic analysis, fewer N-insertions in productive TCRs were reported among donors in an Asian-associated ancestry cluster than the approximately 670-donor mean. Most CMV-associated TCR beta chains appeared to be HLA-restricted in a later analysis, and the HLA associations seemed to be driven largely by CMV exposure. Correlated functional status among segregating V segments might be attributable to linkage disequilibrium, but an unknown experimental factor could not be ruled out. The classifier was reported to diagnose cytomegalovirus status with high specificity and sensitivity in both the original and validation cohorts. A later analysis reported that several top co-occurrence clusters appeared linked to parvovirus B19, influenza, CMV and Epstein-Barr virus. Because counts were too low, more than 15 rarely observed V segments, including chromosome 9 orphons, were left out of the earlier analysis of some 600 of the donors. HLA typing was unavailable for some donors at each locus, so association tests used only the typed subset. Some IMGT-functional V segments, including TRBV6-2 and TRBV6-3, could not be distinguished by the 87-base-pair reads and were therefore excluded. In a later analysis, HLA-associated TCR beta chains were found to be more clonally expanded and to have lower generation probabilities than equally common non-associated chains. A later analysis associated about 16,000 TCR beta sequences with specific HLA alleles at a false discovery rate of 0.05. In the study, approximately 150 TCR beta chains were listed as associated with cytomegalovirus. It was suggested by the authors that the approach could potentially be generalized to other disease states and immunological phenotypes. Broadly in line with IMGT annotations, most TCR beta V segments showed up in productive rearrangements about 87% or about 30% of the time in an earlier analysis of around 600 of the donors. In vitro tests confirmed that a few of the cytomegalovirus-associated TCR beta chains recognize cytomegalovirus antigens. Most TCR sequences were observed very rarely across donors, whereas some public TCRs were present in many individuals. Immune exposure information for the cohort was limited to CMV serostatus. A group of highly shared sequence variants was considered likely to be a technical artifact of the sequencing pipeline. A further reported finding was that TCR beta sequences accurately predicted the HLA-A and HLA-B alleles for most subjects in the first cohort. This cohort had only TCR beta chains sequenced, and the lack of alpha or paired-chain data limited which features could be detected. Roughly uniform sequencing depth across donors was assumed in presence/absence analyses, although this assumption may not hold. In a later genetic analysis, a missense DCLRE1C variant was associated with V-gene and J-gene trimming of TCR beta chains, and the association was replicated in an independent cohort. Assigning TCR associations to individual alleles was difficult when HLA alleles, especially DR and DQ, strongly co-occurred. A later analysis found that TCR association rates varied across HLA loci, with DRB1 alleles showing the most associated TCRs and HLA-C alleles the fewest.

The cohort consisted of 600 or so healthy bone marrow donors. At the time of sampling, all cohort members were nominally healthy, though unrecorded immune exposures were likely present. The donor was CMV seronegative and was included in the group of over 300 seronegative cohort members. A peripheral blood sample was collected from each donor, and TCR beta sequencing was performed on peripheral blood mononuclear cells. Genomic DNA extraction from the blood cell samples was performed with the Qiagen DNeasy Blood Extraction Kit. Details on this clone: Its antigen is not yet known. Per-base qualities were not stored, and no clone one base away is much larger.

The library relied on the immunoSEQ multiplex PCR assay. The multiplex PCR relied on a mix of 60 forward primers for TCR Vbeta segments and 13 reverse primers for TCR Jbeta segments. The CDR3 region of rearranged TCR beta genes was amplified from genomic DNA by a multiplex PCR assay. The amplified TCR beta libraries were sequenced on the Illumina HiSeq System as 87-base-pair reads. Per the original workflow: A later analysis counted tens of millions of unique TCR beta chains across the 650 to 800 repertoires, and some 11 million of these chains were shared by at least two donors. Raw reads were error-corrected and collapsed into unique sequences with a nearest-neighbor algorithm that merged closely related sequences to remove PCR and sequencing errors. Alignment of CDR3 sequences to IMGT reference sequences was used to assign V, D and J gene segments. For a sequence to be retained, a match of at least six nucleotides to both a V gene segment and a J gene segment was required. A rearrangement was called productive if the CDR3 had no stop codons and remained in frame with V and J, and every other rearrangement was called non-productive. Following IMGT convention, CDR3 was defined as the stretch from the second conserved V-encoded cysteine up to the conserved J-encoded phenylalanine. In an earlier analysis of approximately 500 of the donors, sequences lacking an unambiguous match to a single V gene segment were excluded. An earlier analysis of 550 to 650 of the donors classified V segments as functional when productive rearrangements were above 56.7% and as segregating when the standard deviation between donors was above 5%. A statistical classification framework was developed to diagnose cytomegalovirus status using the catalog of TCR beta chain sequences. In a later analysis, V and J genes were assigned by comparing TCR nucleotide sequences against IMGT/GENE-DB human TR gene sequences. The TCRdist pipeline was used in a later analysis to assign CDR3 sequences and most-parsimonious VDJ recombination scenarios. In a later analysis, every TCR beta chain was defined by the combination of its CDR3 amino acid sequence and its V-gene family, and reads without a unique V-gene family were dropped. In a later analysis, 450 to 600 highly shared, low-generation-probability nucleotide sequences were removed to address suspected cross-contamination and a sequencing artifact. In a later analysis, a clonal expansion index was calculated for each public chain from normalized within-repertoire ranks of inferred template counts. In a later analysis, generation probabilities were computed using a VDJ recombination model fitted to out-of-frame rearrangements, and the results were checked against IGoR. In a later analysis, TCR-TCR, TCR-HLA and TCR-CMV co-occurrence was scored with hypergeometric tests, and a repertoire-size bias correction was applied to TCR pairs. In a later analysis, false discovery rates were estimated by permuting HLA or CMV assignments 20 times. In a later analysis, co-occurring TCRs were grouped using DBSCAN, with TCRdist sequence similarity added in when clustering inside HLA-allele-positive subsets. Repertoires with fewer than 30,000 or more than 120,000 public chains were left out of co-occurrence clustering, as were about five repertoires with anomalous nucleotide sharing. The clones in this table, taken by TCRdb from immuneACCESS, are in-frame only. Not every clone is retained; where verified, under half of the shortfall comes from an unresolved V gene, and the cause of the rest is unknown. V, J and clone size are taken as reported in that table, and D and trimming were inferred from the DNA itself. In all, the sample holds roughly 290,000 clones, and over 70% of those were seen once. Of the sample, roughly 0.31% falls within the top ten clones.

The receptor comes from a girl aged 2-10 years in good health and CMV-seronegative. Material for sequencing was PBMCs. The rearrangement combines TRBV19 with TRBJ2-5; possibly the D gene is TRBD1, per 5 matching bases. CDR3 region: CASSLDSLGGETQYF. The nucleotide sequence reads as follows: TGTGCCAGTAGCCTTGACAGCCTAGGCGGTGAGACCCAGTACTTC.